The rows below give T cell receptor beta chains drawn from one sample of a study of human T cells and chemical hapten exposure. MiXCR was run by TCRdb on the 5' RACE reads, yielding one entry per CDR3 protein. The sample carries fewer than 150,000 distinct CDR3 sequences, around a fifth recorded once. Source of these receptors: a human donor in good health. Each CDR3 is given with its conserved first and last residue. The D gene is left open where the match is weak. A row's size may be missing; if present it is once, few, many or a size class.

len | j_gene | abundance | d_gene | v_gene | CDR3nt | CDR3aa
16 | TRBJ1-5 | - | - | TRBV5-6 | TGTGCCAGCAGCTTGGCCGGGTCGGGATCGGGACAGCCCCAGCATTTT | CASSLAGSGSGQPQHF
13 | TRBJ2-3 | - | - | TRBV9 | TGTGCCAGCAGCGTAGTCCACACAGATACGCAGTATTTT | CASSVVHTDTQYF
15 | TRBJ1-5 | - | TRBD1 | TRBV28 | TGTGCCAGCAGAAACAGGGGATATAGCAATCAGCCCCAGCATTTT | CASRNRGYSNQPQHF
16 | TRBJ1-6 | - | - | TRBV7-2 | TGTGCCAGCAGCTTAGCGGGCACCTTATATAATTCACCCCTCCACTTT | CASSLAGTLYNSPLHF
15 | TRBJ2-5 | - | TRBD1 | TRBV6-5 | TGTGCCAGCAGTTACGGGACAGGGGGCCAGGAGACCCAGTACTTC | CASSYGTGGQETQYF
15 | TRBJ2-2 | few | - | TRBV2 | TGTGCCAGCAGTACGGACCGGTCGAACACCGGGGAGCTGTTTTTT | CASSTDRSNTGELFF
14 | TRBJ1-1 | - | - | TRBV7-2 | TGTGCCAGCAGCTTATTTTGGGGCGCTACTGAAGCTTTCTTT | CASSLFWGATEAFF
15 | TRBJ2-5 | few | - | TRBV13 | TGTGCCAGCAGAAAGGGGGGAGGGCCGAGGAAGACCCAGTACTTC | CASRKGGGPRKTQYF
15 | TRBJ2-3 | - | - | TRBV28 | TGTGCCAGCAGCACTCTCAGGGGCAGGGCAGATACGCAGTATTTT | CASSTLRGRADTQYF
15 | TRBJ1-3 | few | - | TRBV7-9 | TGTGCCAGCAGGGAGTCCGACAGATCTGGAAACACCATATATTTT | CASRESDRSGNTIYF
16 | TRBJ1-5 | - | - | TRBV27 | TGTGCCAGCAGTATCTCGAACAGGGCCAGCAATCAGCCCCAGCATTTT | CASSISNRASNQPQHF
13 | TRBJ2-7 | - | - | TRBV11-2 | TGTGCCAGCAGCTTATCCGCGGCCTACGAGCAGTACTTC | CASSLSAAYEQYF
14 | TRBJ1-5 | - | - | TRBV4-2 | TGTGCCAGCAGCCAAGATGCGCAAAATCAGCCCCAGCATTTT | CASSQDAQNQPQHF
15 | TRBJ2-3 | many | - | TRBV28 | TGTGCCAGCAGTTTACGAGGGCCAATTGAAAATACGCAGTATTTT | CASSLRGPIENTQYF
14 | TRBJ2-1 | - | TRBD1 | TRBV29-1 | TGCAGCGTTGAGGGGACAGGGTCCCCGTGGGAGCAGTTCTTC | CSVEGTGSPWEQFF
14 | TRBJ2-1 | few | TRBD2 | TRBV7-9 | TGTGCCAGCAGCTTGTCTAGCGGGATACCTGAGCAGTTCTTC | CASSLSSGIPEQFF
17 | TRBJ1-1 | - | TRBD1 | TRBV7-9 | TGTGCCAGCAGCTTAGGGGACAGGGGGACCCGGAACACTGAAGCTTTCTTT | CASSLGDRGTRNTEAFF
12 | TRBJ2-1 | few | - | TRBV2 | TGTGCCAGCCAGGGACCATTCAATGAGCAGTTCTTC | CASQGPFNEQFF
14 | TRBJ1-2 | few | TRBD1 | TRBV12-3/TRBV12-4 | TGTGCCAGCAGTTCGGGACAGGGTATTGGTGGCTACACCTTC | CASSSGQGIGGYTF
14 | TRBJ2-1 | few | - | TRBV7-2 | TGTGCCAGCAGCTTAGCCCCCCTTAACGATGAGCAGTTCTTC | CASSLAPLNDEQFF
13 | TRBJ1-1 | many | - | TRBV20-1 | TGCAGTGGCGGGACCGGCAAGAACACTGAAGCTTTCTTT | CSGGTGKNTEAFF
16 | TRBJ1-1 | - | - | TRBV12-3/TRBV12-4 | TGTGCCAGCAGTTCCCCGACAGGTCCACTGAACACTGAAGCTTTCTTT | CASSSPTGPLNTEAFF
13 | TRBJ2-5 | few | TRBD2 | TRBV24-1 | TGTGCCACCAGTGATGCGGGGGAAGAGACCCAGTACTTC | CATSDAGEETQYF
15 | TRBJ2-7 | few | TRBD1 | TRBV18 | TGTGCCAGCTCAAAGGGACAGGGCATCTCCTACGAGCAGTACTTC | CASSKGQGISYEQYF
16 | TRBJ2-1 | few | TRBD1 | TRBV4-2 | TGTGCCAGCAGCCAAGATCAGGGGGCGAGGATACATGAGCAGTTCTTC | CASSQDQGARIHEQFF
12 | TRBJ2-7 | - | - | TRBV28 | TGTGCCAGCAGTGCCGCCTTAGGCGAGCAGTACTTC | CASSAALGEQYF
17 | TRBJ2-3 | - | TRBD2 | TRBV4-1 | TGCGCCAGCAGCCTGTCCAAGAGCGGGGCTAGCACAGATACGCAGTATTTT | CASSLSKSGASTDTQYF
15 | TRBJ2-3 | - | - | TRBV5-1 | TGCGCCAGCAGCCAAGGCGACAGCAGCACAGATACGCAGTATTTT | CASSQGDSSTDTQYF
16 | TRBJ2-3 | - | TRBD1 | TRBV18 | TGTGCCAGCTCCCTTCCGACAGGGGGTACAACAGATACGCAGTATTTT | CASSLPTGGTTDTQYF
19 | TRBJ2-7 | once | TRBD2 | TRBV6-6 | TGTGCCAGCAGTTACTCCTCTGGGGCTAGCGGGAGGGCCCTCCACGAGCAGTACTTC | CASSYSSGASGRALHEQYF
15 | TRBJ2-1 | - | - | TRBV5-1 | TGCGCCAGCAACTACCAAGGGGTCCTCTACAATGAGCAGTTCTTC | CASNYQGVLYNEQFF
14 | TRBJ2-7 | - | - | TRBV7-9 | TGTGCCAGCAGCTACGGGACTTTGGCCTACGAGCAGTACTTC | CASSYGTLAYEQYF
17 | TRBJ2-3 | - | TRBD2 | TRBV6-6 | TGTGCCAGCAGTTCCCCCCTAGCGGGGGTTAGCACAGATACGCAGTATTTT | CASSSPLAGVSTDTQYF
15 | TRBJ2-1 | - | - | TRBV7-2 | TGTGCCAGCAGCTTAGGGCTAGTTTCCTACAATGAGCAGTTCTTC | CASSLGLVSYNEQFF
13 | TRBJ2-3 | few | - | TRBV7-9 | TGTGCCAGCAGCTCCCCCCTGACAGATACGCAGTATTTT | CASSSPLTDTQYF
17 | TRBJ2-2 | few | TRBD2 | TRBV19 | TGTGCCAGTAGTATAGTCGGACTAGCGGGAGGGTCCGGGGAGCTGTTTTTT | CASSIVGLAGGSGELFF
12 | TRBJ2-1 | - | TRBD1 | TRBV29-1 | TGCAGCTTCCTTACAGGGGACAATTTGCAGTTCTTC | CSFLTGDNLQFF
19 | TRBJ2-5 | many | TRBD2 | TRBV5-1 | TGCGCCAGCAGCCTGATACTGTGGACTAGCGGGAGGGCCGGTGAGACCCAGTACTTC | CASSLILWTSGRAGETQYF
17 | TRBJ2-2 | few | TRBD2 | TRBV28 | TGTGCCAGCAGTATCCCTAGCGGGAGTGATAGGGCCGGGGAGCTGTTTTTT | CASSIPSGSDRAGELFF
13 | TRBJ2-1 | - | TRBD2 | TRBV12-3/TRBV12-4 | TGTGCCAGCAAAAATAGCGGGGGGAATGAGCAGTTCTTC | CASKNSGGNEQFF